This TCR beta chain was recovered during a study of blood T cell repertoires in COVID-19. Whole-study context: The samples span acute and convalescent COVID-19 from the United States, Italy and Spain. PBMCs, B-cell-depleted T cells, or T cells provided the cDNA or gDNA that made up the material.

A COVID-19 case was met by exposed participants within 2 weeks before study entry. Looked up from germline, CDR1 is MNHEY and CDR2 is SMNVEV (reference sequence). The V gene lost 9 bases and the J gene lost 1 base, with 22 bases spanning the gap. This CDR3 is 17 amino acids long. Clones were read by immunoSEQ multiplex PCR, and TCRdb kept only the in-frame ones, dropping some. The sample consists of around 320,000 clones, approximately 91% of them appearing once. The chain combines TRBV27 with TRBJ2-1; weak D call: TRBD2 (6 bases). This sequence originates from a woman aged 25-40 years who had been exposed to COVID-19. Sequencing was done on a sample of PBMCs or T cells enriched from blood (not recorded which). CDR3 sequence reads: CASSRGSSSRSYNEQFF. CDR3 in DNA: TGTGCCAGTTCGCGGGGAAGCAGTAGTAGGTCCTACAATGAGCAGTTCTTC.